The clone carrying this T cell receptor beta chain appeared once. Its specificity is not known. The data belong to a study of cytomegalovirus exposure and HLA in healthy donors. Turning to the study itself: The roughly 110 validation repertoires were produced on the same platform as the 650 to 800 repertoires of the first cohort. This was reported in a later analysis.

Per germline, CDR1 SGHTA and CDR2 FQGNSA. The CDR3 length is 15 residues. With 1 base clipped from V and 1 base from J, the junction kept 1 base outside the gene matches. This table comes from immunoSEQ multiplex PCR, and its TCRdb copy is limited to in-frame clones, with some not included. The data show fewer than 100,000 clones, approximately 95% seen once. General study results and limits: Using the classifier, cytomegalovirus status was reportedly diagnosed with high specificity and sensitivity.

The donors were members of the validation cohort comprising 100 to 150 subjects, separate from the roughly 670-subject first cohort. The sequenced sample was PBMCs. The TCR was taken from a woman between 18 and 30 years old in good health and CMV-seropositive. The rearrangement joins TRBV7-2 to TRBJ1-5; 7 positions match TRBD1. CDR3: CASSLEGASNQPQHF. The DNA of the CDR3 is TGTGCCAGCAGCTTAGAGGGGGCAAGCAATCAGCCCCAGCATTTT.